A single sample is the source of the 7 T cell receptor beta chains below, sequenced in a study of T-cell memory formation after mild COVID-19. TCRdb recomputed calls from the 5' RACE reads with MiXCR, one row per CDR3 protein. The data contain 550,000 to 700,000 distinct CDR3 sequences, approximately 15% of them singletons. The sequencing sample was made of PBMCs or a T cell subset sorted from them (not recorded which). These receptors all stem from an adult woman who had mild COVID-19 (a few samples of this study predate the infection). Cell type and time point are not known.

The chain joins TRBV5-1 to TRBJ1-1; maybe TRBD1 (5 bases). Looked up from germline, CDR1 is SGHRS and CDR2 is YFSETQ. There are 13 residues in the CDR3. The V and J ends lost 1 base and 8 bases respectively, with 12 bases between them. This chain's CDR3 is CASSLQGSEEAFF. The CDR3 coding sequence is TGCGCCAGCAGCTTGCAGGGCTCCGAGGAAGCTTTCTTT.

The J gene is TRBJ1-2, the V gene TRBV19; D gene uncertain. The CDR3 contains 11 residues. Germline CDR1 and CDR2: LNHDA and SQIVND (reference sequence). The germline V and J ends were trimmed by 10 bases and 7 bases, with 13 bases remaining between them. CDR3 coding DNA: TGTGCCACCGAGCAAGGGCTTGGCTACACCTTC. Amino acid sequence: CATEQGLGYTF.

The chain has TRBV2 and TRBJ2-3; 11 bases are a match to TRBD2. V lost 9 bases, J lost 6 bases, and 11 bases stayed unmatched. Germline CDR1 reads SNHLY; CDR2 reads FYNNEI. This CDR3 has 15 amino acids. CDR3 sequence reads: CARNEIAGGPDTQYF. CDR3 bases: TGTGCCAGGAACGAGATAGCGGGAGGGCCGGATACGCAGTATTTT.

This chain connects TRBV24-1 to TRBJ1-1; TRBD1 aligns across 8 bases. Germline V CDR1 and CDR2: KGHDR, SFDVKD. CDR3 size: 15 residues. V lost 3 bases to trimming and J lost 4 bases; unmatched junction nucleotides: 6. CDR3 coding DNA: TGTGCCACCAGTGATCCCAGGGGGCCGGGCACTGAAGCTTTCTTT. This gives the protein CATSDPRGPGTEAFF.

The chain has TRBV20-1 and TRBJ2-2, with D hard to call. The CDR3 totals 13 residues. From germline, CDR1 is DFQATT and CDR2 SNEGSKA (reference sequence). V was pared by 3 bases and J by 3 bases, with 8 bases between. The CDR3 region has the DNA TGCAGTGCTAGGACTCCTTACACCGGGGAGCTGTTTTTT. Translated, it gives CSARTPYTGELFF.

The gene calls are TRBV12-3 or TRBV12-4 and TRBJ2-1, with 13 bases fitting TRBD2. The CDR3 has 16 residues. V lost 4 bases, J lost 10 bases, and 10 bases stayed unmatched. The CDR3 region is CASSSPLAGGREEQFF. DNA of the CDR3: TGTGCCAGCAGTTCCCCACTAGCGGGAGGGCGTGAGGAGCAGTTCTTC.

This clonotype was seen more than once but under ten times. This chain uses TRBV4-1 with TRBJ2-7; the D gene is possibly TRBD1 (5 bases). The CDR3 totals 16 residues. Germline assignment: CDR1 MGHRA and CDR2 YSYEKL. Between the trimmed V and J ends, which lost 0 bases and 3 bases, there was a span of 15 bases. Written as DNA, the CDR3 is TGCGCCAGCAGCCAAGATGGGGTCGACAGAAGCTACGAGCAGTACTTC. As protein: CASSQDGVDRSYEQYF.